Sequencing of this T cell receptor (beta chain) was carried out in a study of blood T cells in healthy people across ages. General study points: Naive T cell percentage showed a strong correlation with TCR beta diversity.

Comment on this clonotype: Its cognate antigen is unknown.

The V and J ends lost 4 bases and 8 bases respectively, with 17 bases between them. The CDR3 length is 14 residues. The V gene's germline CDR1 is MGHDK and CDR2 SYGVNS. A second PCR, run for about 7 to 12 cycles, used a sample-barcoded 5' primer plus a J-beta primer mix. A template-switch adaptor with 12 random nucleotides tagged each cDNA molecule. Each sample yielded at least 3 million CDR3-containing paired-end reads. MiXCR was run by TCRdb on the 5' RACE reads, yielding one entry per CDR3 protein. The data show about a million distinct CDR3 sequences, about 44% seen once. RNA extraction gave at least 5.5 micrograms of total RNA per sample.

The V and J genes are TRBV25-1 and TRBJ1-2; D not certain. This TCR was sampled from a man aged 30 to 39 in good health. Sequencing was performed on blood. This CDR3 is CASSGGLIGAGYTF. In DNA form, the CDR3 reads TGTGCCAGCAGTGGGGGTCTGATAGGAGCAGGCTACACCTTC.